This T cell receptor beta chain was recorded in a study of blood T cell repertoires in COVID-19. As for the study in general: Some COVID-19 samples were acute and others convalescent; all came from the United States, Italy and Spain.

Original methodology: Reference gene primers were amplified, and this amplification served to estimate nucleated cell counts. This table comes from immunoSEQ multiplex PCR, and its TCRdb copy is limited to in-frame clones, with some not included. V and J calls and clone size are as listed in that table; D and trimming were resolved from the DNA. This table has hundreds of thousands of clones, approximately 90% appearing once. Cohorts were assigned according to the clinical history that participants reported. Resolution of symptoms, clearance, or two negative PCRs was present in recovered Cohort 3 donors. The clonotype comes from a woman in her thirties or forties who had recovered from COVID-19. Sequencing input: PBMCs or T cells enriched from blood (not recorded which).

The CDR3 region is CASSQATQETQYF. The DNA of the CDR3 is TGTGCCAGCAGCCAGGCCACACAAGAGACCCAGTACTTC. The chain is built from TRBV5-4 and TRBJ2-5; D is ambiguous. V was trimmed by 4 bases and J by 2 bases, leaving 9 bases between them. The CDR3 runs 13 residues. Germline V gene data show CDR1 as SGHNT and CDR2 as YYREEE (reference sequence).